A selection of T cell receptor beta chains follows, all from one sample in a study of blood T cells in healthy people across ages. TCRdb itself ran the 5' RACE reads through MiXCR, one entry per CDR3 protein. The data contain fewer than 2,000,000 distinct CDR3 sequences, about 35% of them singletons. Sequenced material: blood. The receptors were gathered from a woman in her twenties or thirties in good health. The CDR3 runs from the conserved cysteine through the conserved F or W. Each record gives: D gene, clone size, V gene, J gene, CDR3 protein, CDR3 DNA. D genes are given only for firm matches. Size tells how often a clone was seen (once, few, many) or the class of an expanded clone, and some rows leave it out.

NA	NA	TRBV6-1	TRBJ1-2	CASSEASGTVYGYTF	TGTGCCAGCAGTGAGGCCTCCGGGACGGTCTATGGCTACACCTTC
TRBD1	many	TRBV2	TRBJ2-7	CASSGQGSSYEQYF	TGTGCCAGCAGTGGACAGGGGAGCTCCTACGAGCAGTACTTC
NA	many	TRBV4-1	TRBJ1-5	CASSLGENNQPQHF	TGCGCCAGCAGCTTAGGGGAGAACAATCAGCCCCAGCATTTT
NA	NA	TRBV20-1	TRBJ2-3	CSARDRLVIPTDTQYF	TGCAGTGCTAGAGATCGTCTAGTAATTCCCACAGATACGCAGTATTTT
TRBD2	NA	TRBV6-5	TRBJ2-3	CASSYSSGEGNTQYF	TGTGCCAGCAGTTATTCTAGCGGGGAGGGAAATACGCAGTATTTT
TRBD2	few	TRBV9	TRBJ2-1	CASSVASEREGGQFF	TGTGCCAGCAGCGTAGCTTCCGAGCGGGAGGGGGGGCAGTTCTTC
TRBD2	NA	TRBV27	TRBJ2-1	CASSLGTSGRLEQFF	TGTGCCAGCAGCCTCGGGACTAGCGGGAGGTTGGAGCAGTTCTTC
NA	NA	TRBV12-3/TRBV12-4	TRBJ2-1	CASSLAGPAYNEQCF	TGTGCCAGCAGTTTAGCGGGGCCGGCCTACAATGAGCAGTGCTTC
NA	few	TRBV4-1	TRBJ2-1	CASSQVGWNEQFF	TGCGCCAGCAGCCAAGTGGGGTGGAATGAGCAGTTCTTC
TRBD2	few	TRBV28	TRBJ2-1	CASSLSQTSGRKREQFF	TGTGCCAGCAGTTTATCCCAGACTAGCGGGAGGAAGCGCGAGCAGTTCTTC
NA	NA	TRBV5-1	TRBJ2-7	CASSLGELGNEQYF	TGCGCCAGCAGCTTGGGGGAGTTAGGGAACGAGCAGTACTTC
TRBD2	NA	TRBV9	TRBJ2-3	CASSVGLAGGPFPDTQYF	TGTGCCAGCAGCGTAGGCCTAGCGGGGGGGCCGTTTCCAGATACGCAGTATTTT
NA	NA	TRBV20-1	TRBJ2-7	CSARDLGTYEQYF	TGCAGTGCTAGAGACCTAGGAACCTACGAGCAGTACTTC
TRBD2	few	TRBV24-1	TRBJ2-1	CATSDSLRGVSGNRYNEQFF	TGTGCCACCAGTGATTCCCTCCGGGGGGTTAGCGGGAATAGGTACAATGAGCAGTTCTTC
TRBD2	NA	TRBV7-2	TRBJ2-7	CASSRASGSHEQYF	TGTGCCAGCAGCAGGGCTAGCGGGTCGCACGAGCAGTACTTC
TRBD1	few	TRBV27	TRBJ1-6	CASSFGTGIERSPLHF	TGTGCCAGCAGTTTCGGGACAGGGATTGAAAGATCACCCCTCCACTTT
TRBD1	NA	TRBV5-1	TRBJ2-7	CASSLWGTGKPTEQYF	TGCGCCAGCAGCCTATGGGGGACAGGAAAACCGACCGAGCAGTACTTC